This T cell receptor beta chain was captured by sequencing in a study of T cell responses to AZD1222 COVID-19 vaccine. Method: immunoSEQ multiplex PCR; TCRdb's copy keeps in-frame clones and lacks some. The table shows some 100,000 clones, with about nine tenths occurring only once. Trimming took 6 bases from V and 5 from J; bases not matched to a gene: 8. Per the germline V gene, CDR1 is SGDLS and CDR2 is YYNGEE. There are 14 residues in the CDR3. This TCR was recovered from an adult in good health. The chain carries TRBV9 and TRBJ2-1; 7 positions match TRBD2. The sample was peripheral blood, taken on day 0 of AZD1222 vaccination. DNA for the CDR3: TGTGCCAGCACGGCGGGGGAAATGGACAATGAGCAGTTCTTC. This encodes CASTAGEMDNEQFF. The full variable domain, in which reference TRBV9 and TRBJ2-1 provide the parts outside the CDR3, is DSGVTQTPKHLITATGQRVTLRCSPRSGDLSVYWYQQSLDQGLQFLIQYYNGEERAKGNILERFSAQQFPDLHSELNLSSLELGDSALYFCASTAGEMDNEQFFGPGTRLTVL.